This TCR beta chain was recorded in a study of CXCR3-negative and CXCR3-positive naive CD8 T cells. This CDR3 is 15 amino acids long. Germline assignment: CDR1 ENHRY and CDR2 SYGVKD. TRB cDNA was prepared as libraries by UMI-labeled 5' RACE. TCRdb reprocessed the 5' RACE reads and keeps a single row for each CDR3 protein, giving no DNA. The sample shows under 85,000 distinct CDR3 sequences, and around 1.6% sits with its ten largest clones. The sample taken for sequencing was naive CXCR3- CD8+ T cells from blood. Subset reported: CD45RO-CCR7+CD27+CD95- naive CD8+ T cells lacking CXCR3 (TNR3-). The source of this sequence is a human donor in good health. Some clones in this sample may be carry-over from other donors' samples. V is TRBV10-3 and J is TRBJ2-4; lacking DNA, the TRBD1 call made by TCRdb goes unchecked. The CDR3 sequence is CAISDLDRGKNIQYF.